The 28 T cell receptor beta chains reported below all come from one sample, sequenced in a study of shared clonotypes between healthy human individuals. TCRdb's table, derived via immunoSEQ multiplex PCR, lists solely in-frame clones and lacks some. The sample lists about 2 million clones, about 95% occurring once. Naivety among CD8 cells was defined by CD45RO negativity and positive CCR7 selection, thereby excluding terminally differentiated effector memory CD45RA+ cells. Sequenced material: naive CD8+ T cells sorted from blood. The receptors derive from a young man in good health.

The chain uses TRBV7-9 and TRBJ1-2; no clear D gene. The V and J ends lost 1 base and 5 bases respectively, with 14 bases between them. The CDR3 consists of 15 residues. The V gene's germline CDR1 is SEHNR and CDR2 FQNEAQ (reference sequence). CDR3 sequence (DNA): TGTGCCAGCAGCTTAGGGGCAGCGTGGGCTTATGGCTACACCTTC. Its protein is CASSLGAAWAYGYTF.

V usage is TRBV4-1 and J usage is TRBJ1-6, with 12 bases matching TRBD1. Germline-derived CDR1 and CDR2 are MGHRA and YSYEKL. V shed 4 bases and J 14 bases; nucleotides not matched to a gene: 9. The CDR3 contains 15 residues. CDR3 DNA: TGCGCCAGCAGCCTCGCCGGGACAGGGGGCAAAGCCCTCCACTTT. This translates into CASSLAGTGGKALHF.

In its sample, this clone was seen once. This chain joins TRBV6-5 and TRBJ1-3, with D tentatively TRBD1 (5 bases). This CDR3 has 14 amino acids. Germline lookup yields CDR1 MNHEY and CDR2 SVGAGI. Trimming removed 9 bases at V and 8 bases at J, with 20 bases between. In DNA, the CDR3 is TGTGCCAGTGCCCAGCAGGGACGGTTGGACACCATATATTTT. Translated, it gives CASAQQGRLDTIYF.

CDR3 sequence: CASFDHGETQYF. The CDR3 DNA is TGCGCCAGCTTCGACCACGGAGAGACCCAGTACTTC. V is TRBV10-2 and J is TRBJ2-5; D uncertain. This CDR3 has 12 amino acids. The V end was cut by 8 bases, the J end by 4 bases, with 11 bases between. The germline CDR1 and CDR2 sequences are WSHSY and SAAADI.

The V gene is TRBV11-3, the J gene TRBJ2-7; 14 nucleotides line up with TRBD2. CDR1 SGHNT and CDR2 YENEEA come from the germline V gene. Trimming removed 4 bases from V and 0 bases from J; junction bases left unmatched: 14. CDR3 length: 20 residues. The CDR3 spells CASSSNPGLAGAADSYEQYF. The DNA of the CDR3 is TGTGCCAGCAGCTCGAATCCGGGACTAGCGGGAGCGGCTGACTCCTACGAGCAGTACTTC.

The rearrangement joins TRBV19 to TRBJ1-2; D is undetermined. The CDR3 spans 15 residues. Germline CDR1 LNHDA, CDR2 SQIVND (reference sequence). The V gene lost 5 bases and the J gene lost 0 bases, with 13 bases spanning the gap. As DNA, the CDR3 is TGTGCCAGTAGTGGTGAGGCAGTCACTAACTATGGCTACACCTTC. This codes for CASSGEAVTNYGYTF.

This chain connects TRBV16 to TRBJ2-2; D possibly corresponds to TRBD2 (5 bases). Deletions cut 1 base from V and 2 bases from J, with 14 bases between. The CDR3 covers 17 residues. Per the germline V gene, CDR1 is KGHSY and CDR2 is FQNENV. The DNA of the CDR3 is TGTGCCAGCAGCCAATTTGGGATACGGGGAAACACCGGGGAGCTGTTTTTT. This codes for CASSQFGIRGNTGELFF.

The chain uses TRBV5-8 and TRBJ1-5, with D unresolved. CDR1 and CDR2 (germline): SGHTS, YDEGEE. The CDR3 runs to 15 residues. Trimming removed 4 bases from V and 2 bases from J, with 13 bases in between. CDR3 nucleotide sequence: TGTGCCAGCAGCCTCTCACCCTACGGCAATCAGCCCCAGCATTTT. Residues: CASSLSPYGNQPQHF. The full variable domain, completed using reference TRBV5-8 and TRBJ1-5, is EAGVTQSPTHLIKTRGQQATLRCSPISGHTSVYWYQQALGLGLQFLLWYDEGEERNRGNFPPRFSGRQFPNYSSELNVNALELEDSALYLCASSLSPYGNQPQHFGDGTRLSIL.

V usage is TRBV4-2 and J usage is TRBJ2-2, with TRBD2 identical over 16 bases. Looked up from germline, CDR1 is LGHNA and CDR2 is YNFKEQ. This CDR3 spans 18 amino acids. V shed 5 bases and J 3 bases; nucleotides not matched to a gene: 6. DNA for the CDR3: TGTGCCAGCAGCTCCGGGACTAGCGGGGGGGCCGACACCGGGGAGCTGTTTTTT. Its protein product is CASSSGTSGGADTGELFF.

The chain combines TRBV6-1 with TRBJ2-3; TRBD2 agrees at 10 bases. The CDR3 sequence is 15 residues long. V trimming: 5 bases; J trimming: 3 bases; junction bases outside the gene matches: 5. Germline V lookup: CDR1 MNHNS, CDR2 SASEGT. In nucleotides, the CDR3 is TGTGCCAGCAGTAAGGGACTAGCGTCTACAGATACGCAGTATTTT. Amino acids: CASSKGLASTDTQYF.

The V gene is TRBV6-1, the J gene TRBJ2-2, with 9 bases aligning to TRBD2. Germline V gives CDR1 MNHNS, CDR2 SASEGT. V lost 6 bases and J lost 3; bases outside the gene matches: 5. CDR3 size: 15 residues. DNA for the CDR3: TGTGCCAGCAGGGTAGCGGGGGAGTACACCGGGGAGCTGTTTTTT. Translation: CASRVAGEYTGELFF.

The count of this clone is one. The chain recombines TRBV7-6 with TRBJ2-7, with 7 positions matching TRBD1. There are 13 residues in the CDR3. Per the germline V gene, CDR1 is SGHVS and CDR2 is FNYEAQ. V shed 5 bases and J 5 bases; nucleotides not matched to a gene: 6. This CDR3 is CASSPTGLHEQYF. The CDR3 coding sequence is TGTGCCAGCAGCCCGACAGGGTTACACGAGCAGTACTTC.

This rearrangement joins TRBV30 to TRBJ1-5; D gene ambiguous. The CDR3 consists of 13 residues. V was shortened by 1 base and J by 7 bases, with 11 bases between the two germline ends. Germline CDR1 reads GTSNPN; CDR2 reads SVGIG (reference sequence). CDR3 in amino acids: CAWSAQDSQPQHF. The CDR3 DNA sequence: TGTGCCTGGAGTGCCCAAGACTCCCAGCCCCAGCATTTT.

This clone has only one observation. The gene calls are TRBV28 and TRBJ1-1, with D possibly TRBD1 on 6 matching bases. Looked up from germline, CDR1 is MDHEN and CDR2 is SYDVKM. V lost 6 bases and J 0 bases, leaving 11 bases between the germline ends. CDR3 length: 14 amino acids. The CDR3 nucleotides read TGTGCCAGCAGGATAACAGGGTTGAACACTGAAGCTTTCTTT. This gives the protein CASRITGLNTEAFF. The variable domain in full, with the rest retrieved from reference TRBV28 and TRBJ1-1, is DVKVTQSSRYLVKRTGEKVFLECVQDMDHENMFWYRQDPGLGLRLIYFSYDVKMKEKGDIPEGYSVSREKKERFSLILESASTNQTSMYLCASRITGLNTEAFFGQGTRLTVV.

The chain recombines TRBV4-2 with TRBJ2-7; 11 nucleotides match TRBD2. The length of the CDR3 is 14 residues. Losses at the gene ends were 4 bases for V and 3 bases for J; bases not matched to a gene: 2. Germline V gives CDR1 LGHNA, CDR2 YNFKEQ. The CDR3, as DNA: TGTGCCAGCAGCCCCGGACTAGCGGGCTACGAGCAGTACTTC. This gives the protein CASSPGLAGYEQYF.

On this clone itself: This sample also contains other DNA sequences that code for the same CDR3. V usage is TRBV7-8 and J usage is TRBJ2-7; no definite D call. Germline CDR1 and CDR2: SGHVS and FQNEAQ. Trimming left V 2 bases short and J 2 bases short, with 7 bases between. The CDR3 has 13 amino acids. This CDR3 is CASSLRTPYEQYF. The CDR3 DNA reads TGTGCCAGCAGCTTAAGGACCCCCTACGAGCAGTACTTC.

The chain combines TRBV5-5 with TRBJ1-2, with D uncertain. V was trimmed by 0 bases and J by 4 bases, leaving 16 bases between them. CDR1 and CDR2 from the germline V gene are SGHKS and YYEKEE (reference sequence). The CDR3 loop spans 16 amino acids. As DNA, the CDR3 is TGTGCCAGCAGCTTGGAGATAGGGATAGTTGGCTATGGCTACACCTTC. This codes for CASSLEIGIVGYGYTF. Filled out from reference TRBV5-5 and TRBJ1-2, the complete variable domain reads DAGVTQSPTHLIKTRGQQVTLRCSPISGHKSVSWYQQVLGQGPQFIFQYYEKEERGRGNFPDRFSARQFPNYSSELNVNALLLGDSALYLCASSLEIGIVGYGYTFGSGTRLTVV.

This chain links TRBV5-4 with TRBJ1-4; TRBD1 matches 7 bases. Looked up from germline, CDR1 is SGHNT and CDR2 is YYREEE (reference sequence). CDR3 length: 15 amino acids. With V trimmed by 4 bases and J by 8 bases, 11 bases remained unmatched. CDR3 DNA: TGTGCCAGCAGCACCACACAGGGGTCGGGGGAAAAACTGTTTTTT. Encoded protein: CASSTTQGSGEKLFF.

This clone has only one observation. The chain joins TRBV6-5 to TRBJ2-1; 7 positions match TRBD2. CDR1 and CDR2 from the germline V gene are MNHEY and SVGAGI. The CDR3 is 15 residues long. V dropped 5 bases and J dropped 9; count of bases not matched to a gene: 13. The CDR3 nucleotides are TGTGCCAGCAGTCCCTCAAAGGCGGGAGCGAGTGAGCAGTTCTTC. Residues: CASSPSKAGASEQFF.

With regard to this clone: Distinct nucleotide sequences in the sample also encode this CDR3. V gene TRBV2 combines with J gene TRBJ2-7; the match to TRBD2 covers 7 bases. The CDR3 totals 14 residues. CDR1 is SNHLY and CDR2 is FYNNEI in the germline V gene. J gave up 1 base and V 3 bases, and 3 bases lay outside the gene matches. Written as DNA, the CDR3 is TGTGCCAGCAGTGAGGGGGGGGAGTCCTACGAGCAGTACTTC. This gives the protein CASSEGGESYEQYF.

CDR3 coding DNA: TGTGCCAGCAGCGTAAGAAAATCGGGGGGGAGCTCCTACAATGAGCAGTTCTTC. Residues: CASSVRKSGGSSYNEQFF. The chain combines TRBV9 with TRBJ2-1; TRBD2 aligns across 8 bases. The CDR3 totals 18 residues. Germline loops: CDR1 SGDLS, CDR2 YYNGEE. Losses at the gene ends were 1 base for V and 0 bases for J; bases not matched to a gene: 9.

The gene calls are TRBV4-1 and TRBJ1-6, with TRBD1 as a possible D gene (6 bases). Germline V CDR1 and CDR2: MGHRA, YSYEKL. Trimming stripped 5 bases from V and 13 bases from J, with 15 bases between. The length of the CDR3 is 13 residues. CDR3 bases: TGCGCCAGCAGCGAAAACCAGGGGTGGCCCCTCCACTTT. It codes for CASSENQGWPLHF.

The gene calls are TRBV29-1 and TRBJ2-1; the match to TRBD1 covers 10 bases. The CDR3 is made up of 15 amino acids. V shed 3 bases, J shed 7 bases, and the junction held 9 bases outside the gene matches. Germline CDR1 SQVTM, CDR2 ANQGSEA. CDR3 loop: CSVDPGQGMGNEQFF. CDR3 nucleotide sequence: TGCAGCGTTGATCCGGGACAGGGGATGGGGAATGAGCAGTTCTTC.

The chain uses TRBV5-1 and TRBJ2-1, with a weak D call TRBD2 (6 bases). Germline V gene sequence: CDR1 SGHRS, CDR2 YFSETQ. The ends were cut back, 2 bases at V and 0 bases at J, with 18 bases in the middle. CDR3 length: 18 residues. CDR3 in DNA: TGCGCCAGCAGCTTTTTCCCCCAGGACGGGAGCTCCTACAATGAGCAGTTCTTC. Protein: CASSFFPQDGSSYNEQFF.

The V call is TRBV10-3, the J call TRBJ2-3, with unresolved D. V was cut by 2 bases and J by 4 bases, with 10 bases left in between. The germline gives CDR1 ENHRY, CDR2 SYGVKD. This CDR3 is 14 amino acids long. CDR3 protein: CAISEPERPDTQYF. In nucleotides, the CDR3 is TGTGCCATCAGTGAGCCTGAACGTCCAGATACGCAGTATTTT.

CDR3: CASSKEGDEQYF. The CDR3 region has the DNA TGTGCCAGCAGCAAAGAGGGGGACGAGCAGTACTTC. The chain carries TRBV21-1 and TRBJ2-7; the D call of TRBD1 is as the table states it, not checked on the DNA. TRBV21-1 is tagged as a pseudogene. This CDR3 comprises 12 residues.

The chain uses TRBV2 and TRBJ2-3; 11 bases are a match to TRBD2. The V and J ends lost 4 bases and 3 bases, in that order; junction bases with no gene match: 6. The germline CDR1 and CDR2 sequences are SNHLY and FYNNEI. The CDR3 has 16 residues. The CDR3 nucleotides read TGTGCCAGCAGTGTACCGACTAGCGGGGTGACAGATACGCAGTATTTT. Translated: CASSVPTSGVTDTQYF. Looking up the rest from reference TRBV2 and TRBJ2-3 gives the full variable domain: EPEVTQTPSHQVTQMGQEVILRCVPISNHLYFYWYRQILGQKVEFLVSFYNNEISEKSEIFDDQFSVERPDGSNFTLKIRSTKLEDSAMYFCASSVPTSGVTDTQYFGPGTRLTVL.

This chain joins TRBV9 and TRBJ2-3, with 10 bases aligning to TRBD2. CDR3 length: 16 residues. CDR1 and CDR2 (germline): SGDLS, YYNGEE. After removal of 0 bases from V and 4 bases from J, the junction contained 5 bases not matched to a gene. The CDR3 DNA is TGTGCCAGCAGCGTAGTAGCGGGAGGAGAAGCAGATACGCAGTATTTT. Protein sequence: CASSVVAGGEADTQYF.